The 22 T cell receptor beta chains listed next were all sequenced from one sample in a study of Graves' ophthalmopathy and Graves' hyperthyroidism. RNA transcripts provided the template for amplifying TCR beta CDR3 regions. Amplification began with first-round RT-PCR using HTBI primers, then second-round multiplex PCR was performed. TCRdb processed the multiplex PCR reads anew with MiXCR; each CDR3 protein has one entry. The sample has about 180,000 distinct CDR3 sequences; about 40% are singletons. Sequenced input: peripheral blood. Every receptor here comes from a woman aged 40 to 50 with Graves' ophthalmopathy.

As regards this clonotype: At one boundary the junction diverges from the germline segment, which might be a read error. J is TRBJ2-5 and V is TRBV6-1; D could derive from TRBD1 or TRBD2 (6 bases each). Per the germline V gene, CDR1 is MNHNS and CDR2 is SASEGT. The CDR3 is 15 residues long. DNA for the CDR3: TGTGCCATCAGTGCTAGCCCAGGAGGGGGGAAGACCCAGTACTTC. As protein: CAISASPGGGKTQYF.

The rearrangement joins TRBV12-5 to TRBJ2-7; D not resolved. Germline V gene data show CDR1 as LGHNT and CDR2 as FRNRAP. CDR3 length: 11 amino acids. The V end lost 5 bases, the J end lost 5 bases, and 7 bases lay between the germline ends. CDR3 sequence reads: CASGNLDEQYF. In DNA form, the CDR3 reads TGTGCTAGTGGTAACTTAGACGAGCAGTACTTC.

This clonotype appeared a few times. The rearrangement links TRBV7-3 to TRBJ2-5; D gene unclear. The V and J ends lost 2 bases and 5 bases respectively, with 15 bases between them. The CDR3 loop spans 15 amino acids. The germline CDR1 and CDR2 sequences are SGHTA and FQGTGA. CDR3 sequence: CASSLSVGFGETQYF. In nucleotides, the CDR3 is TGTGCCAGCAGCTTATCGGTGGGGTTTGGGGAGACCCAGTACTTC.

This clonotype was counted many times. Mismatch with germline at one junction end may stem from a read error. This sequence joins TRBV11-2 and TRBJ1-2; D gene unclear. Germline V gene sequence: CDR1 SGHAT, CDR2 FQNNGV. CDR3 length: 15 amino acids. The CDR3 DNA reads TGTGCCAGCAGCTTAGAAGCCGGCTCTAACTATGGCTGCACCTTC. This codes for CASSLEAGSNYGCTF.

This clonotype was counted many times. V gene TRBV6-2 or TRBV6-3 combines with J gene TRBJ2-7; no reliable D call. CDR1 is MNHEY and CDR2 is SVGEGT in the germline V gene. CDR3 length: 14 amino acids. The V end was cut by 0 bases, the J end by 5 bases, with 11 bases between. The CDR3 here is CASSYSRLAHEQYV. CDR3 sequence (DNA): TGTGCCAGCAGTTACTCGAGGCTTGCCCACGAGCAGTACGTC.

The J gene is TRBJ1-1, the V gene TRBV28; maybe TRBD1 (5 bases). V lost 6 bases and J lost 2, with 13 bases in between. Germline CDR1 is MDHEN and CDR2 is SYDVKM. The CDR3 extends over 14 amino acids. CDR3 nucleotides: TGTGCCAGCAGGCCTCTCGACAGTAACACTGAAGCTTTCTTT. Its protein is CASRPLDSNTEAFF. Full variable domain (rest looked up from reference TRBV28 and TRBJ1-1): DVKVTQSSRYLVKRTGEKVFLECVQDMDHENMFWYRQDPGLGLRLIYFSYDVKMKEKGDIPEGYSVSREKKERFSLILESASTNQTSMYLCASRPLDSNTEAFFGQGTRLTVV.

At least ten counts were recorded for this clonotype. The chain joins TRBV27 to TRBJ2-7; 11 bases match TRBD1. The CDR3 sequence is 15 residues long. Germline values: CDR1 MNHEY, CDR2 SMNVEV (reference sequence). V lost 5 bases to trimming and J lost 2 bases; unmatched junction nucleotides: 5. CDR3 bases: TGTGCCAGCAGTACGGACAGGGGGCCCACCTACGAGCAGTACTTC. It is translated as CASSTDRGPTYEQYF.

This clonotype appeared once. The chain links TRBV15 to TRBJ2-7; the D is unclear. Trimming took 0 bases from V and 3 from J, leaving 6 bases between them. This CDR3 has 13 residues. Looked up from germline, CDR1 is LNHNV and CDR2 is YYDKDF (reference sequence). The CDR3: CATSRDPNYEQYF. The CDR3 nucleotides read TGTGCCACCAGCAGAGATCCCAACTACGAGCAGTACTTC.

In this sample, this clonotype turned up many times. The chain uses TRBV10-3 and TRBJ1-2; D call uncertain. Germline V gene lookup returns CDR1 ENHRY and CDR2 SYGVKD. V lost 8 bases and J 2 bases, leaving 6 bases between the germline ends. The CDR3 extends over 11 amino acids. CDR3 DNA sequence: TGTGCCATCGCAGAGAACTATGGCTACACCTTC. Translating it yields CAIAENYGYTF.

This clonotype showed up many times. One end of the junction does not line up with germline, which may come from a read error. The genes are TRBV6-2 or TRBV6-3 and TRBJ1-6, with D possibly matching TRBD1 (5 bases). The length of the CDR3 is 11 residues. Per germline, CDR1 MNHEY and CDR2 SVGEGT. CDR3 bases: TGTGTCAGCAGCGAGGGACCACCCCTCCACTTT. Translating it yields CVSSEGPPLHF.

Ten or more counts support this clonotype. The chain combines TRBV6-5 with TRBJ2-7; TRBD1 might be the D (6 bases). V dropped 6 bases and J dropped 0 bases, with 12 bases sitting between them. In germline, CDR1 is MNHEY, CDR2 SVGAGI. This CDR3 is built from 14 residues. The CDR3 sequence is CASRRGQSSYEQYF. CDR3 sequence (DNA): TGTGCCAGCAGGAGAGGACAGAGCTCCTACGAGCAGTACTTC.

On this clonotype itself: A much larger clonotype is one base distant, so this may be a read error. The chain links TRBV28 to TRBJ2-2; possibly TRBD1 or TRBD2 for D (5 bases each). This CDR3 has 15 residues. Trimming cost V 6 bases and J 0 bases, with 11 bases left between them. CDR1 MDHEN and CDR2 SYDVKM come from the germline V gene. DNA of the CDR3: TGTGCCAGCAGCAGGGACGTCGCGAACACCGGGGAGCTGTTTTTT. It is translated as CASSRDVANTGELFF.

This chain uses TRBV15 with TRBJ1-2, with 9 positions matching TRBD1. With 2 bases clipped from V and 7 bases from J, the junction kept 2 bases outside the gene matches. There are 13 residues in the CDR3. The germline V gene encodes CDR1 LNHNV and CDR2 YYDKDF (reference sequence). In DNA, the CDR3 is TGTGCCACCAGCAGAACAGGGGGCAGTGGCTACACCTTC. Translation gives CATSRTGGSGYTF.

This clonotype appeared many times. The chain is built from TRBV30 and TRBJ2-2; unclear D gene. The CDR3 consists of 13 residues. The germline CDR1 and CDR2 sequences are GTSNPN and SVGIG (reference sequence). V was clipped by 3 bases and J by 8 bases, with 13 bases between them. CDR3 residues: CAWRYSDAGELFF. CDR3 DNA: TGTGCCTGGAGGTACAGTGATGCTGGGGAGCTGTTTTTT.

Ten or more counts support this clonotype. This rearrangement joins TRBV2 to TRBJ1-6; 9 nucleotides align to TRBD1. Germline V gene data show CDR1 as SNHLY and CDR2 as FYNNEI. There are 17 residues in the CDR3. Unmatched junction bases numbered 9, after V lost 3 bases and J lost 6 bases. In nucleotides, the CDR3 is TGTGCCAGCAGTGAGGACCAGGGACAGGGTTTTAATTCACCCCTCCACTTT. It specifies CASSEDQGQGFNSPLHF.

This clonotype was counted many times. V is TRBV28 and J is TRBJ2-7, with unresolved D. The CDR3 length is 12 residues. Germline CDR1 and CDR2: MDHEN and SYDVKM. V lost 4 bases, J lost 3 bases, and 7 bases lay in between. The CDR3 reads CASSSIGYEQYF. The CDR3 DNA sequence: TGTGCCAGCAGTTCCATAGGCTACGAGCAGTACTTC.

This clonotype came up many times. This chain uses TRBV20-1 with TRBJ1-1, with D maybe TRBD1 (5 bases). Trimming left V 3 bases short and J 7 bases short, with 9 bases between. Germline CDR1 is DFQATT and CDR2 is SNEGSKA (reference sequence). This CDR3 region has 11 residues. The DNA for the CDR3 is TGCAGTGCTAGGGGGGGGTTTGAAGCTTTCTTT. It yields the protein CSARGGFEAFF.

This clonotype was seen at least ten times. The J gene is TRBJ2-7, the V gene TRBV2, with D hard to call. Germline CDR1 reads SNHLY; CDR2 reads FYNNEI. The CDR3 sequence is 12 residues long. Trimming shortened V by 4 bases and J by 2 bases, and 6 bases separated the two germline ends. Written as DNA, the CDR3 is TGTGCCAGCAGTGTCAATGCCTACGAGCAGTACTTC. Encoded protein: CASSVNAYEQYF.

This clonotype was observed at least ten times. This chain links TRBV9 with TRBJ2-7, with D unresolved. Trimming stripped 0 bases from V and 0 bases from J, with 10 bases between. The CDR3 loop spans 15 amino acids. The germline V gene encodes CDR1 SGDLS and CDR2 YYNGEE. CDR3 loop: CASSVGGVYSYEQYF. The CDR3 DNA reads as TGTGCCAGCAGCGTAGGTGGGGTATACTCCTACGAGCAGTACTTC.

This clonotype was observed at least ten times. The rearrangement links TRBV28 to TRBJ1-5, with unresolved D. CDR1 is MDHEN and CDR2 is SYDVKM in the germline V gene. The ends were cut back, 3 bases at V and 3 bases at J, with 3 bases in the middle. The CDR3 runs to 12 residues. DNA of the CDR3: TGTGCCAGCAGTTTGTACAATCAGCCCCAGCATTTT. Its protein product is CASSLYNQPQHF.

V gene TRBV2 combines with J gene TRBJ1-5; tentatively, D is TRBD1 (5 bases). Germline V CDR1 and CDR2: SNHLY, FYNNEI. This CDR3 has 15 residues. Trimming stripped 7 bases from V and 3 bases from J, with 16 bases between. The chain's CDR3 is CASTDGTGFNQPQHF. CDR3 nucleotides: TGTGCCAGCACGGACGGGACGGGGTTCAATCAGCCCCAGCATTTT.

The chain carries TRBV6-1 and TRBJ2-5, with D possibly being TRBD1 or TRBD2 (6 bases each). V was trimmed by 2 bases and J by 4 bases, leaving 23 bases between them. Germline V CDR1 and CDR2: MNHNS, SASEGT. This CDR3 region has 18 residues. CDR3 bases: TGTGCCAGCAGTGAATCAGGGTGGCGGGCCGGAGGGGGAGAGACCCAGTACTTC. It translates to CASSESGWRAGGGETQYF.